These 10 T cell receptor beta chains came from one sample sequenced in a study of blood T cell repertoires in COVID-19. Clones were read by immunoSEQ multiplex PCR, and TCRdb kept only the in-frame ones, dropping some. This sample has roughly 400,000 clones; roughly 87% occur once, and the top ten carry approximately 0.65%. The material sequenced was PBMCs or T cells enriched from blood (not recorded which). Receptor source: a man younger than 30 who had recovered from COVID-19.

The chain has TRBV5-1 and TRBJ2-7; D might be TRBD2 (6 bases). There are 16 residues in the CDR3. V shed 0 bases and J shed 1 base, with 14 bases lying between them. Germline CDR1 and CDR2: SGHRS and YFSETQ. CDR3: CASSLASAGRSYEQYF. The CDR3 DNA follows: TGCGCCAGCAGCTTGGCCTCGGCAGGGAGGTCCTACGAGCAGTACTTC.

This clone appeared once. CDR3 in amino acids: CASSIAYRTSGWEETQYF. DNA of the CDR3: TGTGCCAGTAGTATAGCTTATCGGACTAGCGGGTGGGAAGAGACCCAGTACTTC. This chain links TRBV19 with TRBJ2-5; 11 positions match TRBD2. Germline lookup yields CDR1 LNHDA and CDR2 SQIVND (reference sequence). The CDR3 spans 18 residues. Germline trimming cut 1 base from V and 3 bases from J; bases unmatched to any gene: 10.

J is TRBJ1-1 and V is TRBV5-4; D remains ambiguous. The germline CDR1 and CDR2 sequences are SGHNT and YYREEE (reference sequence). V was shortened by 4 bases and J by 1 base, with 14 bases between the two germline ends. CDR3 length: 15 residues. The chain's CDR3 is CASSPKSAPNTEAFF. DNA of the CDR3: TGTGCCAGCAGCCCAAAGAGTGCCCCGAACACTGAAGCTTTCTTT.

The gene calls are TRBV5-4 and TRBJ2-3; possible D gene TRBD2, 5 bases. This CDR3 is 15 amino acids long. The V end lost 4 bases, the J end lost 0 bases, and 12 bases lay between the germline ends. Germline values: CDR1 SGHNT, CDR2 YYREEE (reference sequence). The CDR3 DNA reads TGTGCCAGCAGCGGGAGTTCTACTAGCACAGATACGCAGTATTTT. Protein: CASSGSSTSTDTQYF.

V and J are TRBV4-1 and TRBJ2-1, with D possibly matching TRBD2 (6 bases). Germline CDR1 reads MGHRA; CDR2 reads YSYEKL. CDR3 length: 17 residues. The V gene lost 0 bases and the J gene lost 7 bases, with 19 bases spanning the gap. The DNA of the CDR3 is TGCGCCAGCAGCCAAGATTATGTGAGGGGACTGGGTAATGAGCAGTTCTTC. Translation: CASSQDYVRGLGNEQFF.

The CDR3 DNA reads TGTGCCAGCAGCCCCGGGGAGGGAGGATCACCCCTCCACTTT. Translating gives CASSPGEGGSPLHF. The rearrangement joins TRBV7-6 to TRBJ1-6, with D uncertain. Trimming stripped 5 bases from V and 10 bases from J, with 15 bases between. Germline V gives CDR1 SGHVS, CDR2 FNYEAQ. This CDR3 has 14 amino acids.

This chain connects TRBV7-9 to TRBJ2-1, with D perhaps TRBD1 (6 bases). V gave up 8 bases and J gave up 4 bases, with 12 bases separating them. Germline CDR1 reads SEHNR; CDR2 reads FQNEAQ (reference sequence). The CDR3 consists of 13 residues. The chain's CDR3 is CASRWGQYNEQFF. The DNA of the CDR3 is TGTGCCAGCCGGTGGGGGCAATACAATGAGCAGTTCTTC.

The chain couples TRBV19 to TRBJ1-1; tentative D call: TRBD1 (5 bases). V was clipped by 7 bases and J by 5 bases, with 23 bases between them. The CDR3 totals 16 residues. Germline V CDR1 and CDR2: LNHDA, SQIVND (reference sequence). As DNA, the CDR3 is TGTGCCAGTACCCCCCCGCATAGGGGCGGTAGAACTGAAGCTTTCTTT. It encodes CASTPPHRGGRTEAFF.

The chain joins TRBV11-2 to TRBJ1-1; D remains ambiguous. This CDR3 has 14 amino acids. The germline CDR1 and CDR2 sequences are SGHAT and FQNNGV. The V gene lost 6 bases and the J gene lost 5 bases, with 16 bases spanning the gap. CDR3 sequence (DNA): TGTGCCAGCAGGCATAATTCGGGTGGGACTGAAGCTTTCTTT. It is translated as CASRHNSGGTEAFF.

The CDR3 DNA follows: TGTGCCAGCTCACCGTTGACAGTTTCTTCGCCCAATGAGCAGTTCTTC. Residues: CASSPLTVSSPNEQFF. The chain is built from TRBV18 and TRBJ2-1; a weak D match, TRBD1 (5 bases). Per the germline V gene, CDR1 is KGHSH and CDR2 is LQKENI. The CDR3 sequence is 16 residues long. V shed 3 bases and J shed 6 bases, with 18 bases lying between them. Complete variable domain (other parts from reference TRBV18 and TRBJ2-1): NAGVMQNPRHLVRRRGQEARLRCSPMKGHSHVYWYRQLPEEGLKFMVYLQKENIIDESGMPKERFSAEFPKEGPSILRIQQVVRGDSAAYFCASSPLTVSSPNEQFFGPGTRLTVL.